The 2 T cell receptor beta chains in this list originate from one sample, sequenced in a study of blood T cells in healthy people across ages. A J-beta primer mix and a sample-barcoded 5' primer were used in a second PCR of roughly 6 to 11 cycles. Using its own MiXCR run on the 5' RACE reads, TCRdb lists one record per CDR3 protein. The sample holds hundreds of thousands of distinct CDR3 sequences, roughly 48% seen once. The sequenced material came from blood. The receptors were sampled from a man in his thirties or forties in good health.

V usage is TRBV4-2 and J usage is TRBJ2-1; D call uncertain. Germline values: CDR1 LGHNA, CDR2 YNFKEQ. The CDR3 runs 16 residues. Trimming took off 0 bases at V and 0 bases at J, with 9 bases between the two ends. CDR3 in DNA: TGTGCCAGCAGCCAAGATATGTATAGCTCCTACAATGAGCAGTTCTTC. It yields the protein CASSQDMYSSYNEQFF.

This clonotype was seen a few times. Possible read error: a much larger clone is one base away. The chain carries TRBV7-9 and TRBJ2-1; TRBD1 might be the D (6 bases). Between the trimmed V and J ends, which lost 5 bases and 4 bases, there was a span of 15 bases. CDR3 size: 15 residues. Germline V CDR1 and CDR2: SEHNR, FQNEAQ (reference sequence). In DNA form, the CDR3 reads TGTGCCAGCAGCCAGGGGAAGGGGTTTTACAATGAGCAGTTCTTC. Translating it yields CASSQGKGFYNEQFF.